This T cell receptor beta chain was found in a study of cytomegalovirus exposure and HLA in healthy donors (dated by TCRdb to the late 2010s). As for the study more broadly: An earlier analysis of several hundred of the donors reported 276 Gb of sequence data and 100 million to 120 million unique TCR beta sequences obtained from around 170 million T cells. Approximately 310 gigabases of sequencing data and around 87 million unique TCR sequences were included in an early release covering over 600 HLA-typed donors. The genetic ancestry cluster associated with self-reported Caucasian donors included 80% to 90% of the 398 genotyped donors. The study aimed to test whether signatures of past pathogen exposure could be identified by cataloging public T cell receptors. Using immunosequencing, the study profiled T cell repertoires from around 680 subjects and related those repertoires to cytomegalovirus serostatus. A separate validation cohort of approximately 120 different subjects was used in addition to the roughly 700-subject first cohort. High-throughput TCR immunosequencing, statistical association of individual TCRs with disease status, and machine learning were combined to predict cytomegalovirus infection status. A later analysis re-examined previously published TCR beta repertoires from around 670 donors and added high-resolution HLA genotyping to investigate patterns of TCR occurrence. In the later analysis, no new phenotypic data were used to find candidate immune exposures; instead, reliance was placed on TCR beta sequences and their occurrence across donors. An earlier analysis of some 600 of the donors applied high-throughput TCR beta sequencing to assess whether each TCR beta V gene segment acted as functional or pseudogenic. Donor age, sex, ethnicity and CMV serostatus were collected together with the repertoire data. A later genetic analysis used genome-wide SNP genotypes for about three fifths of the roughly 700 donors, treating that subset as a discovery cohort. All discovery cohort repertoires had been generated on a single sequencing platform. HLA typing included class I and class II loci at four-digit resolution. The number of donors typed differed by locus, with 629-630 for A, B, C, DRB1 and DQB1, approximately 500 for DQA1, 600 to 610 for DPA1, and approximately 470 for DPB1. About 5 DR-DQ haplotypes were handled as single units for association and clustering, since linkage in the cohort was strong. Among around 400 genotyped donors of the cohort, an average of about 240,000 unique TCR beta nucleotide sequences were sequenced per donor, approximately 20% of them non-productive.

The cohort consisted of 666 healthy bone marrow donors. All cohort members were sampled while nominally healthy, although unrecorded immune exposures were likely present. The donor was CMV seronegative and was included in the group of about 400 seronegative cohort members. Each donor provided a peripheral blood sample, and peripheral blood mononuclear cells were used for TCR beta sequencing. The Qiagen DNeasy Blood Extraction Kit was used to extract genomic DNA from the blood cell samples. The germline V gene encodes CDR1 SNHLY and CDR2 FYNNEI. V has 11 bases trimmed and J has 2 bases trimmed; junction bases matching no gene number 4. The CDR3 has 13 amino acids, counting the end cysteine and phenylalanine. Only the CDR3 part of the read is kept: 39 bases, read in frame from the first base. Points on this clone: Its antigen is not yet known. No base quality values were provided; no much bigger clone lies one nucleotide off.

The library was made by the immunoSEQ multiplex PCR assay. For the multiplex PCR, a mixture combining 60 forward primers for TCR Vbeta segments and 13 reverse primers for TCR Jbeta segments was used. A multiplex PCR assay on genomic DNA amplified the CDR3 region of rearranged TCR beta genes. The amplified TCR beta libraries were sequenced on the Illumina HiSeq System as 87-base-pair reads. In the source study's methods: A later analysis tallied around 87 million unique TCR beta chains across the 610 or so repertoires, and about 12 million of those chains were shared by two or more donors. Raw reads were error-corrected and collapsed into unique sequences by a nearest-neighbor algorithm in which closely related sequences were merged to remove PCR and sequencing errors. CDR3 sequences were aligned to IMGT reference sequences to assign V, D and J gene segments. Each retained sequence needed at least a six-nucleotide match to both a V gene segment and a J gene segment. Rearrangements were called productive when the CDR3 lacked stop codons and stayed in frame with V and J; all others were non-productive. CDR3 was defined according to IMGT convention as the region running from the second conserved V-encoded cysteine to the conserved J-encoded phenylalanine. Sequences without an unambiguous match to a single V gene segment were excluded from the earlier analysis of 450 to 650 of the donors. An earlier analysis of some 610 of the donors called V segments functional above 56.7% productive rearrangements and segregating when the between-donor standard deviation exceeded 5%. A statistical classification framework was built to diagnose cytomegalovirus status from the catalog of TCR beta chain sequences. In a later analysis, TCR nucleotide sequences were compared against IMGT/GENE-DB human TR gene sequences so that V and J genes could be assigned. In a later analysis, CDR3 sequences and most-parsimonious VDJ recombination scenarios were assigned using the TCRdist pipeline. A later analysis defined each TCR beta chain by its CDR3 amino acid sequence plus V-gene family, and excluded reads lacking a unique V-gene family. In a later analysis, fewer than 600 highly shared, low-generation-probability nucleotide sequences were removed to address suspected cross-contamination and a sequencing artifact. In a later analysis, a clonal expansion index for each public chain was calculated from normalized within-repertoire ranks of inferred template counts. In a later analysis, generation probabilities were computed with a VDJ recombination model fitted to out-of-frame rearrangements, and the resulting probabilities were checked against IGoR. Hypergeometric tests were used in a later analysis to score TCR-TCR, TCR-HLA and TCR-CMV co-occurrence, with a repertoire-size bias correction applied to the TCR pairs. To estimate false discovery rates, a later analysis permuted the HLA or CMV assignments 20 times. In a later analysis, co-occurring TCRs were grouped using DBSCAN, and TCRdist sequence similarity was added for clustering within HLA-allele-positive subsets. For co-occurrence clustering, repertoires with fewer than 30,000 or more than 120,000 public chains were excluded, along with roughly 5 repertoires with anomalous nucleotide sharing. The table comes from immuneACCESS by way of TCRdb, which keeps in-frame sequences with V and J called. Part of the clones is missing from these tables; in studies checked, under half for an unresolved V gene and the rest for unknown reasons. V and J calls and clone size are those listed in that table; D and trimming were worked out from the DNA. This sample holds some 200,000 clones; more than 65% were observed only once. Clones ranked in the top ten supply 3% to 4.5% of the sample.

The full study reports these points: Sequencing depth was assumed to be roughly uniform across donors in the presence/absence analyses, though that assumption may not hold. Because counts were too low, around 18 rarely observed V segments, including chromosome 9 orphons, were left out of the earlier analysis of roughly 600 of the donors. In a later analysis, several top co-occurrence clusters were reported to appear linked to parvovirus B19, influenza, CMV and Epstein-Barr virus. In the study, some 160 TCR beta chains were listed as associated with cytomegalovirus. In this cohort, only TCR beta chains were sequenced, and detectable features were limited by the absence of alpha or paired-chain data. Specific HLA alleles were associated with about 17,000 TCR beta sequences at a false discovery rate of 0.05 in a later analysis. According to a later genetic analysis, donors in an Asian-associated ancestry cluster had fewer N-insertions in productive TCRs than the approximately 670-donor mean. Because HLA typing was unavailable for some donors at each locus, only the typed subset was used in association tests. Broadly in line with IMGT annotations, most TCR beta V segments showed up in productive rearrangements about 87% or about 30% of the time in an earlier analysis of some 590 of the donors. Three of the identified cytomegalovirus-associated TCR beta chains were confirmed in vitro to be specific for cytomegalovirus antigens. A group of highly shared sequence variants was considered likely to be a technical artifact of the sequencing pipeline. In both the original and validation cohorts, the classifier was reported to diagnose cytomegalovirus status with high specificity and sensitivity. A later analysis found that TCR association rates varied across HLA loci, with DRB1 alleles showing the most associated TCRs and HLA-C alleles the fewest. Compared with equally common non-associated chains, HLA-associated TCR beta chains in a later analysis were more clonally expanded and had lower generation probabilities. A later analysis found that most CMV-associated TCR beta chains appeared HLA-restricted, with HLA associations seemingly driven largely by CMV exposure. While some public TCRs were present in many individuals, most TCR sequences turned up only very rarely across donors. Assigning TCR associations to individual alleles was difficult when HLA alleles, especially DR and DQ, strongly co-occurred. An association between a missense DCLRE1C variant and V-gene and J-gene trimming of TCR beta chains was found in a later genetic analysis and replicated in an independent cohort. Some IMGT-functional V segments, including TRBV6-2 and TRBV6-3, could not be told apart with the 87-base-pair reads, so those segments were excluded. The only immune exposure information available for the cohort was CMV serostatus. Linkage disequilibrium might explain the correlated functional status among segregating V segments, but an unknown experimental factor could not be ruled out. A further reported finding was that TCR beta sequences accurately predicted the HLA-A and HLA-B alleles for most subjects in the first cohort. It was suggested by the authors that the approach could potentially be generalized to other disease states and immunological phenotypes.

Input material: PBMCs. This sequence originates from a man aged 50-60 years in good health and CMV-seronegative. The sequence joins TRBV2 to TRBJ1-2, with TRBD1 identical over 11 junction bases. The base sequence is TGTGCCGGACGGGACAGGGGGAACTATGGCTACACCTTC. The translation is CAGRDRGNYGYTF.